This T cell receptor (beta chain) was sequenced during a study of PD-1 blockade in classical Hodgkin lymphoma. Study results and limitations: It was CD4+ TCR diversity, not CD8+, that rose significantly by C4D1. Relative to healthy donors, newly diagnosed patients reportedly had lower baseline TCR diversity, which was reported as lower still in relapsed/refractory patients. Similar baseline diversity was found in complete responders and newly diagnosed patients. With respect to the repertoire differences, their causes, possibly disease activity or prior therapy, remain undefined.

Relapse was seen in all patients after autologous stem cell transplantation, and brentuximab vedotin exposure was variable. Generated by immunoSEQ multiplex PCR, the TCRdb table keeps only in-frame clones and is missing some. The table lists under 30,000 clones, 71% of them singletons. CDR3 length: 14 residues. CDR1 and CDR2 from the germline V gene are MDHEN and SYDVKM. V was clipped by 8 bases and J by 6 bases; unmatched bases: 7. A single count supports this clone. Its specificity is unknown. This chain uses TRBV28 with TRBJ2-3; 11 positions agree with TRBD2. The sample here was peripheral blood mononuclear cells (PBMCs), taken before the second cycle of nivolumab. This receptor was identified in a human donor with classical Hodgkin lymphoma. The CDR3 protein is CASWASGGSDTQYF. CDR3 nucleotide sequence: TGTGCCAGCTGGGCTAGCGGGGGGTCTGATACGCAGTATTTT. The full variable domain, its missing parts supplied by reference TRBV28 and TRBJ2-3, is DVKVTQSSRYLVKRTGEKVFLECVQDMDHENMFWYRQDPGLGLRLIYFSYDVKMKEKGDIPEGYSVSREKKERFSLILESASTNQTSMYLCASWASGGSDTQYFGPGTRLTVL.